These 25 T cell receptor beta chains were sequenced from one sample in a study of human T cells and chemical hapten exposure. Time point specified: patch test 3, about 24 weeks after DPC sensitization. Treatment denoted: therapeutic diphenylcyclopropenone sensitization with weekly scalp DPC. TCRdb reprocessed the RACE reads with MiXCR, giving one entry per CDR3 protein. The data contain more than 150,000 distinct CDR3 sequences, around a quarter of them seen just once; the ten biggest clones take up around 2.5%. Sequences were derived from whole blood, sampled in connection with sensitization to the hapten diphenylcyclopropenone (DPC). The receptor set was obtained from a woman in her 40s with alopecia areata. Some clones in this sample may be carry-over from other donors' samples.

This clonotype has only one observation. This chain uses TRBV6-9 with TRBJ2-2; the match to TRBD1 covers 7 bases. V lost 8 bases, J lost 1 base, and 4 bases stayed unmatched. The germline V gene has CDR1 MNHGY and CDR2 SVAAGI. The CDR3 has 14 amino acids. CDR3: CASCGQENTGELFF. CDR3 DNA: TGTGCCAGCTGCGGACAGGAGAACACCGGGGAGCTGTTTTTT.

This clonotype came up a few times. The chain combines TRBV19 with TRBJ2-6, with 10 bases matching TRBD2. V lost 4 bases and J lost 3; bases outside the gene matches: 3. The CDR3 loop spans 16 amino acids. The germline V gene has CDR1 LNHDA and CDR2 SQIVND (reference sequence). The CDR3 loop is CASSRLAGGGANVLTF. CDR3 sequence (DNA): TGTGCCAGTAGTAGGTTAGCGGGAGGTGGGGCCAACGTCCTGACTTTC.

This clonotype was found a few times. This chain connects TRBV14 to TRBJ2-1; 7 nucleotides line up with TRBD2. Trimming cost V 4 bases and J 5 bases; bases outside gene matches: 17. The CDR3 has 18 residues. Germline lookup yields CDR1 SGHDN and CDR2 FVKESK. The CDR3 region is CASSPLPGGGGEDNEQFF. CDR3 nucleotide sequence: TGTGCCAGCAGCCCTTTACCGGGGGGAGGTGGGGAGGACAATGAGCAGTTCTTC.

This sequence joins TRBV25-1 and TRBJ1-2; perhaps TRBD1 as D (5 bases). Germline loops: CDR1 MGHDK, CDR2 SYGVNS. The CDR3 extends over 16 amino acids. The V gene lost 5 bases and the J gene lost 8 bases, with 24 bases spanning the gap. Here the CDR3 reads CASSPHDQGISGGYTF. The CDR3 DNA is TGTGCCAGCAGTCCCCATGATCAGGGAATCTCGGGCGGCTACACCTTC.

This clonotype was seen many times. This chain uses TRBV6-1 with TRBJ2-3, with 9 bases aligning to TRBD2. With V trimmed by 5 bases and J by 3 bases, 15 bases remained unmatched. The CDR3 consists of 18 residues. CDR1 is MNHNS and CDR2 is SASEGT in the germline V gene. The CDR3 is CASSWVAGALGLTDTQYF. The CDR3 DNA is TGTGCCAGCAGTTGGGTAGCGGGGGCTCTGGGGTTAACAGATACGCAGTATTTT.

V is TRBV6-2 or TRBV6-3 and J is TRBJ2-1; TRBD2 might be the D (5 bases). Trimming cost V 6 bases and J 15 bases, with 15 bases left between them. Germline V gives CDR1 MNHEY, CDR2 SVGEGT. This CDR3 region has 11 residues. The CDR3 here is CASREESQAFF. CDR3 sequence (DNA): TGTGCCAGCAGGGAGGAGTCCCAGGCGTTCTTC.

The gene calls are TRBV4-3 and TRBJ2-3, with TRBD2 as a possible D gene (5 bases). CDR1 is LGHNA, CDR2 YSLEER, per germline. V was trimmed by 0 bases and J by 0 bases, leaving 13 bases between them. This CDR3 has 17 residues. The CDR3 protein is CASSQDPPGFSTDTQYF. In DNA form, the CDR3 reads TGCGCCAGCAGCCAAGATCCCCCGGGATTTAGCACAGATACGCAGTATTTT.

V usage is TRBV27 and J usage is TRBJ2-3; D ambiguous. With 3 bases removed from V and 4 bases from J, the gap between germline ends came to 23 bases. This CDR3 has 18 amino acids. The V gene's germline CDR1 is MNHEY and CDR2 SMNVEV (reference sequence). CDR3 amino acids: CASSLSWSTLLDSDTQYF. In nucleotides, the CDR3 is TGTGCCAGCAGTTTGTCTTGGTCAACTCTTCTGGATTCAGATACGCAGTATTTT.

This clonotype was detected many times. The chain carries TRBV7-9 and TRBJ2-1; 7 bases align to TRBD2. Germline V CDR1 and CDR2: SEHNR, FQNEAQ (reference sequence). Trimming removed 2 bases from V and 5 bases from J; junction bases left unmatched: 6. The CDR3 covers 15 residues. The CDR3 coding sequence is TGTGCCAGCAGCTTACGCCGCGGGGGAGACAATGAGCAGTTCTTC. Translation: CASSLRRGGDNEQFF.

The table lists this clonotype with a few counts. CDR3 loop: CAIRGLLLKGGYTF. As DNA, the CDR3 is TGTGCCATCAGGGGACTACTCCTCAAGGGAGGCTACACCTTC. The chain combines TRBV10-3 with TRBJ1-2; weak D call: TRBD1 (5 bases). V gave up 6 bases and J gave up 8 bases, with 19 bases separating them. Germline CDR1 is ENHRY and CDR2 is SYGVKD. This CDR3 has 14 residues.

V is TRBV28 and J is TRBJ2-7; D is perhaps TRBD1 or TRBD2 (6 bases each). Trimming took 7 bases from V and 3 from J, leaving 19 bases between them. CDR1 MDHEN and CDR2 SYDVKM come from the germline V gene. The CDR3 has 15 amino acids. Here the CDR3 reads CASTSGAVPSYEQYF. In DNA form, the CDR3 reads TGTGCCAGCACCTCGGGGGCCGTGCCGAGCTACGAGCAGTACTTC.

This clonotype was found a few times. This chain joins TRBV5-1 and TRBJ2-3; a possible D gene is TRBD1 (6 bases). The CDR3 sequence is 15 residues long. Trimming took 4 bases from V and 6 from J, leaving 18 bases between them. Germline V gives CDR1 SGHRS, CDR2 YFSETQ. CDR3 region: CASSLQGSGLDTQYF. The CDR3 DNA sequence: TGCGCCAGCAGCCTACAGGGAAGTGGGCTGGATACGCAGTATTTT.

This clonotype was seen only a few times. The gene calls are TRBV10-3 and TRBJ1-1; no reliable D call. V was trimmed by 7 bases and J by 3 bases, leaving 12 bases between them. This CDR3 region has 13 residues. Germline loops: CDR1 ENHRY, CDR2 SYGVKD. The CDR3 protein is CAITAGLDTEAFF. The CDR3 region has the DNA TGTGCCATCACGGCAGGTTTGGACACTGAAGCTTTCTTT.

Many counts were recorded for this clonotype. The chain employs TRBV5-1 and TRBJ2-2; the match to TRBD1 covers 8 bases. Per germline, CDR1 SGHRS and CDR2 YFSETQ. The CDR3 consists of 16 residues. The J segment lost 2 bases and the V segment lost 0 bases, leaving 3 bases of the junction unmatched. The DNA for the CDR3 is TGCGCCAGCAGCTTGGAAGGGACAGGCAACACCGGGGAGCTGTTTTTT. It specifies CASSLEGTGNTGELFF.

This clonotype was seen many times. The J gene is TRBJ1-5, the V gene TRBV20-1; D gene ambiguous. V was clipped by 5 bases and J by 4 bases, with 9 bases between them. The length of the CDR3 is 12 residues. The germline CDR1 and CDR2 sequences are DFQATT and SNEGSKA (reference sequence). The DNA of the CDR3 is TGCAGTGCTTCCGACCCGAATCAGCCCCAGCATTTT. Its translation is CSASDPNQPQHF.

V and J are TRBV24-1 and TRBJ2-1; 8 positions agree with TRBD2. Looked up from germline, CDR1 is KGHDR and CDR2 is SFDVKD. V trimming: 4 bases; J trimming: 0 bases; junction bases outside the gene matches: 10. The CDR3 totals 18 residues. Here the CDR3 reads CATSDPSAGEHSYNEQFF. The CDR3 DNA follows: TGTGCCACCAGTGACCCATCAGCGGGAGAGCACTCCTACAATGAGCAGTTCTTC.

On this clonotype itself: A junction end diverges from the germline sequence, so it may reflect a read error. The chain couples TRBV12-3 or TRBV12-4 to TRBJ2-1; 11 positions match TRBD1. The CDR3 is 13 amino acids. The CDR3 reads CASSARQGQGDVF. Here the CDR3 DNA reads TGTGCCAGCAGTGCGCGCCAGGGACAGGGGGACGTCTTC.

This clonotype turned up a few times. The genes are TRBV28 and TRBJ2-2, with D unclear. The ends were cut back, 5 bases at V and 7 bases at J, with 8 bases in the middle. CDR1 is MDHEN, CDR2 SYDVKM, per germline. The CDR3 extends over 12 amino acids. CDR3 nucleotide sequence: TGTGCCAGCAGTCGAGCATACGGGGAGCTGTTTTTT. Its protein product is CASSRAYGELFF.

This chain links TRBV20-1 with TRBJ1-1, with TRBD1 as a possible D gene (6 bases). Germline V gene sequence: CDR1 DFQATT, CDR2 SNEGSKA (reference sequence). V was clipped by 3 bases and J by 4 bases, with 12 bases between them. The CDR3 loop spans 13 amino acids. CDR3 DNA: TGCAGTGCTAGTTGGGGGGCAGGCACTGAAGCTTTCTTT. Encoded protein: CSASWGAGTEAFF.

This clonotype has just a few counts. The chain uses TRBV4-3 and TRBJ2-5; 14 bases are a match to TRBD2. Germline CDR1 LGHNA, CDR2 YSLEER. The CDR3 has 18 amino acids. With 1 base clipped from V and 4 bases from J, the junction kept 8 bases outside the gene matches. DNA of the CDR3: TGCGCCAGCAGCCAAGGACTAGCGGGAGGGACGGTGGGAGAGACCCAGTACTTC. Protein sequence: CASSQGLAGGTVGETQYF.

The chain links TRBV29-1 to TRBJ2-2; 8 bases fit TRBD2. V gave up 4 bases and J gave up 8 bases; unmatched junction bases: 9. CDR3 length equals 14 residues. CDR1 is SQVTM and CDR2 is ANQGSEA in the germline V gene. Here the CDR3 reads CSVGSGGPYGELFF. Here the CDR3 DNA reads TGCAGCGTTGGGTCGGGAGGGCCGTATGGGGAGCTGTTTTTT.

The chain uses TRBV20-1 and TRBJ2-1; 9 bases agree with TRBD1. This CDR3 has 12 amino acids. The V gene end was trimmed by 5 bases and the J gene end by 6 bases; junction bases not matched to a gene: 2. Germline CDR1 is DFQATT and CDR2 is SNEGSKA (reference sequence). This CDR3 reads CSAHRGPNEQFF. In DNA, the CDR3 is TGCAGTGCTCACAGGGGGCCCAATGAGCAGTTCTTC.

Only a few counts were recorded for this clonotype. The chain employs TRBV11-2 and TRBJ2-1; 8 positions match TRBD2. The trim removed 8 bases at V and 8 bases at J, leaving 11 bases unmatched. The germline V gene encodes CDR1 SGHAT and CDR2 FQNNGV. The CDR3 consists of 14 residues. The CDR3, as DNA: TGTGCCAGCGGCCGTCGGGAGGGTGGTCATGAGCAGTTCTTC. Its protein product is CASGRREGGHEQFF.

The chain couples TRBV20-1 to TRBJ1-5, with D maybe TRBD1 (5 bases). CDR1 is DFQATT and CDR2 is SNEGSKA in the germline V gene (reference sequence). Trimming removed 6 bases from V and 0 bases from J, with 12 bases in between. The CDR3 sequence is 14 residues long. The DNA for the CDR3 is TGCAGTGCATCCACGACAGTTAGCAATCAGCCCCAGCATTTT. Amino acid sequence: CSASTTVSNQPQHF.

The CDR3 sequence is CASSLLSRGEAFF. The CDR3 nucleotides read TGTGCCAGCAGCTTACTGTCCAGAGGTGAAGCTTTCTTT. V is TRBV7-2 and J is TRBJ1-1, with D unresolved. CDR1 and CDR2 (germline): SGHTA, FQGNSA. The germline V and J ends were trimmed by 2 bases and 7 bases, with 11 bases remaining between them. The CDR3 is made up of 13 amino acids.